The 26 T cell receptor beta chains below were found in one sample sequenced in a study of tumor-infiltrating lymphocytes in primary liver carcinoma. A constant-region primer primed TCR beta cDNA synthesis from about 0.55 ug of total RNA. Construction of TCR beta libraries relied on three successive nested multiplex PCR rounds employing slightly modified ARM-PCR. Running around 10 cycles apiece, the first two PCR rounds relied on TRBV1-TRBV30 forward primers together with a C-beta reverse primer. TCRdb re-called the multiplex PCR reads with MiXCR, one entry per CDR3 protein. The sample holds 100,000 to 150,000 distinct CDR3 sequences, around 64% seen once. Each 20-30 mg portion of unsorted bulk tissue served as the source for co-extraction of RNA and DNA. Source material: liver tumor tissue from sampling region 3. Indicated subset: tumor region T3, left-lateral pole. All receptors derive from a woman aged 60-75 years with primary liver carcinoma and hepatitis B virus infection.

Ten or more counts support this clonotype. The rearrangement uses TRBV29-1 and TRBJ1-1; 9 positions match TRBD1. Looked up from germline, CDR1 is SQVTM and CDR2 is ANQGSEA. V gave up 6 bases and J gave up 6 bases; unmatched junction bases: 8. The CDR3 is 13 amino acids. CDR3 sequence: CSVYTGGSAEAFF. In DNA, the CDR3 is TGCAGCGTCTACACAGGGGGCTCCGCTGAAGCTTTCTTT.

The CDR3 DNA is TGTGCCAGCAGTAAGGGAGCGGACTCCCACGAGCAGTTCTTC. Translating gives CASSKGADSHEQFF. This sequence joins TRBV6-4 and TRBJ2-1; tentatively, D is TRBD2 (5 bases). The CDR3 runs to 14 residues. The V and J ends lost 5 bases and 10 bases respectively, with 18 bases between them. Germline V gives CDR1 MRHNA, CDR2 SNTAGT.

The rearrangement joins TRBV28 to TRBJ1-2; 8 bases agree with TRBD1. The CDR3 runs to 12 residues. From germline, CDR1 is MDHEN and CDR2 SYDVKM. V was pared by 9 bases and J by 3 bases, with 3 bases of the junction left unmatched. CDR3 in DNA: TGTGCCAGTAAGACAGGGGACTATGGCTACACCTTC. Its translation: CASKTGDYGYTF.

Concerning this clonotype: A read error is likely, as this CDR3 ends without the conserved phenylalanine or tryptophan. The chain combines TRBV11-2 with TRBJ2-3, with 7 bases matching TRBD2. Trimming removed 1 base from V and 4 bases from J; junction bases left unmatched: 8. This CDR3 contains 16 residues. CDR1 is SGHAT and CDR2 is FQNNGV in the germline V gene. CDR3 coding DNA: TGTGCCAGCAGCTTAGGGCCAGCGGGATTAGCAGATACGCAGTATTAT. Encoded protein: CASSLGPAGLADTQYY.

For this clonotype: The junction differs from germline at one of its ends, possibly a read error. J is TRBJ2-1 and V is TRBV11-3; possibly TRBD2 for D (6 bases). This CDR3 has 18 amino acids. CDR1 and CDR2 (germline): SGHNT, YENEEA. In nucleotides, the CDR3 is TGTGCCAGCAGCTTAGGTCAAGGCGGGAAGGCCGGCTACAGTGAGCAGTCCTTC. Amino acids: CASSLGQGGKAGYSEQSF.

The chain carries TRBV6-1 and TRBJ2-1; possible D gene TRBD1, 5 bases. The germline V gene encodes CDR1 MNHNS and CDR2 SASEGT. CDR3 length equals 17 residues. The V end lost 0 bases, the J end lost 0 bases, and 12 bases lay between the germline ends. CDR3 protein: CASSEAGWGGSYNEQFF. CDR3 bases: TGTGCCAGCAGTGAAGCGGGGTGGGGCGGCTCCTACAATGAGCAGTTCTTC.

This clonotype appeared a single time. A much bigger clone sits one base away, suggesting this may be a read error. The chain combines TRBV6-4 with TRBJ2-2; 13 bases are shared with TRBD2. The CDR3 totals 15 residues. Looked up from germline, CDR1 is MRHNA and CDR2 is SNTAGT. CDR3 sequence reads: CTSSETSGGPVELFF. The CDR3 DNA reads as TGTACCAGCAGTGAGACTAGCGGGGGGCCCGTCGAGCTGTTTTTT.

V gene TRBV11-2 combines with J gene TRBJ2-5; a weak D match, TRBD2 (5 bases). CDR3 length equals 14 residues. Germline lookup yields CDR1 SGHAT and CDR2 FQNNGV. The V and J ends lost 1 base and 10 bases respectively, with 16 bases between them. CDR3: CASSLGGEPGGQYF. The CDR3 DNA reads as TGTGCCAGCAGCTTAGGGGGAGAGCCCGGCGGCCAGTACTTC.

This clonotype occurred a few times. The chain recombines TRBV19 with TRBJ2-1; 14 bases fit TRBD2. The CDR3 totals 15 residues. V lost 6 bases and J lost 6; bases outside the gene matches: 4. In germline, CDR1 is LNHDA, CDR2 SQIVND (reference sequence). In DNA, the CDR3 is TGTGCCAGTAGGACGGGACTAGCGGGAGTCAATGAGCAGTTCTTC. It codes for CASRTGLAGVNEQFF.

The J gene is TRBJ2-3, the V gene TRBV28, with 12 bases lining up with TRBD2. Germline V gene data show CDR1 as MDHEN and CDR2 as SYDVKM. Germline trimming cut 6 bases from V and 5 bases from J; bases unmatched to any gene: 15. CDR3 size: 18 residues. CDR3 bases: TGTGCCAGCAGCCGGAAGGCTAGCGGGAGGGGGTGGCAAGATACGCAGTATTTT. This translates into CASSRKASGRGWQDTQYF.

The V call is TRBV4-2, the J call TRBJ1-1; D unclear. The CDR3 extends over 14 amino acids. Germline assignment: CDR1 LGHNA and CDR2 YNFKEQ. V was cut by 6 bases and J by 6 bases, with 17 bases left in between. The CDR3 is CASSRTRDKAEAFF. In DNA form, the CDR3 reads TGTGCCAGCAGTCGTACACGGGATAAGGCTGAAGCTTTCTTT.

On this clonotype: This may arise from a read error, as a much more abundant clone is one base away. The rearrangement uses TRBV6-1 and TRBJ1-1; maybe TRBD1 (5 bases). This CDR3 spans 13 amino acids. Germline V gene sequence: CDR1 MNHNS, CDR2 SASEGT. The CDR3 spells CVTPAGTNTEAFF. The CDR3 DNA is TGTGTCACCCCGGCAGGGACGAACACTGAAGCTTTCTTT.

To note about this clonotype: Mismatch with germline at one junction end may stem from a read error. V usage is TRBV11-1 and J usage is TRBJ1-1; D perhaps matches TRBD1 (5 bases). The length of the CDR3 is 15 residues. Germline CDR1 and CDR2: SGHAT and FQDESV (reference sequence). DNA of the CDR3: TGTGCCAGCAGCTTTTGTGGGGCAGCGAACATTGAAGCTCTCTTT. It is translated as CASSFCGAANIEALF.

As concerns this clonotype: With a much larger clone just one base away, this may be a read error. V is TRBV6-1 and J is TRBJ2-3; maybe TRBD2 (5 bases). The V gene's germline CDR1 is MNHNS and CDR2 SASEGT. The CDR3 is 14 amino acids. V dropped 0 bases and J dropped 7 bases, with 11 bases sitting between them. CDR3 protein: CASSEAGVPNTQYF. CDR3 nucleotide sequence: TGTGCCAGCAGTGAAGCGGGAGTCCCAAATACGCAGTATTTT.

Worth noting for this clonotype: The junction departs from germline at one end; a sequencing error may be responsible. The chain links TRBV6-5 to TRBJ1-1; perhaps TRBD1 as D (5 bases). CDR1 MNHEY and CDR2 SVGAGI come from the germline V gene. The CDR3 runs to 14 residues. The CDR3 DNA is TGTGCCGGCAGTCACAGTAGGGGAGGCACTGAAGCTTTCTTT. It translates to CAGSHSRGGTEAFF.

This clonotype has a handful of counts. A much larger clone lies a single base off, so this may be a read error. V gene TRBV6-5 combines with J gene TRBJ2-1; TRBD2 matches at 8 bases. Per germline, CDR1 MNHEY and CDR2 SVGAGI. CDR3 size: 13 residues. CDR3 in DNA: TGTGCCAGTTCGGGACTAGAAGGCAATGGGCAGTTCTTC. This sequence encodes CASSGLEGNGQFF.

This clonotype was seen ten or more times. The chain carries TRBV6-1 and TRBJ1-1, with D tentatively TRBD1 (5 bases). Trimming stripped 3 bases from V and 0 bases from J, with 14 bases between. This CDR3 has 16 residues. Per the germline V gene, CDR1 is MNHNS and CDR2 is SASEGT. CDR3 sequence: CASSDRAFMVNTEAFF. CDR3 nucleotides: TGTGCCAGCAGTGACAGGGCCTTTATGGTGAACACTGAAGCTTTCTTT.

This clonotype was seen a single time. This chain uses TRBV10-3 with TRBJ2-1; D is uncertain. The CDR3 length is 17 residues. The V gene's germline CDR1 is ENHRY and CDR2 SYGVKD. V was clipped by 2 bases and J by 0 bases, with 14 bases between them. This chain's CDR3 is CAISETEQESSYNEQFF. CDR3 nucleotides: TGTGCCATCAGTGAGACTGAGCAGGAGAGCTCCTACAATGAGCAGTTCTTC.

Remarks on this clonotype: A junction boundary mismatches the germline segment, possibly from a read error. This sequence joins TRBV7-9 and TRBJ2-2; 9 nucleotides match TRBD2. CDR3 length equals 14 residues. Germline V gene sequence: CDR1 SEHNR, CDR2 FQNEAQ (reference sequence). CDR3 sequence: CASSYSGRTWELFF. DNA of the CDR3: TGTGCTAGCAGTTACAGCGGGAGGACCTGGGAGCTGTTTTTT.

The chain is built from TRBV11-2 and TRBJ1-4; unclear D gene. Germline CDR1 is SGHAT and CDR2 is FQNNGV. Between the trimmed V and J ends, which lost 1 base and 8 bases, there was a span of 11 bases. This CDR3 contains 14 residues. The CDR3: CASSLAKLGEKLFF. The CDR3 DNA is TGTGCCAGCAGCTTAGCAAAGTTAGGAGAAAAACTGTTTTTT.

Turning to this clonotype: The junction shows a germline mismatch at one end, possibly a read error. V gene TRBV28 combines with J gene TRBJ1-2; 9 positions agree with TRBD1. The CDR3 has 15 amino acids. The germline V gene has CDR1 MDHEN and CDR2 SYDVKM. The CDR3 protein is CASSRPGTGNYDYTF. CDR3 bases: TGTGCCAGCAGCAGACCCGGGACAGGGAACTATGACTACACCTTC.

This clonotype has more than one count but fewer than ten. The genes are TRBV5-5 and TRBJ2-7; D could derive from TRBD1 or TRBD2 (5 bases each). V was clipped by 2 bases and J by 2 bases, with 14 bases between them. Germline V gene data show CDR1 as SGHKS and CDR2 as YYEKEE (reference sequence). The CDR3 is made up of 15 amino acids. The CDR3 spells CASSFPSGATYEQYF. CDR3 sequence (DNA): TGTGCCAGCAGCTTCCCATCCGGGGCTACCTACGAGCAGTACTTC. Together with reference TRBV5-5 and TRBJ2-7, the CDR3 gives the full variable domain: DAGVTQSPTHLIKTRGQQVTLRCSPISGHKSVSWYQQVLGQGPQFIFQYYEKEERGRGNFPDRFSARQFPNYSSELNVNALLLGDSALYLCASSFPSGATYEQYFGPGTRLTVT.

Remarks on this clonotype: Without the conserved terminal phenylalanine or tryptophan, this CDR3 likely stems from a read error. It is unclear where the CDR3 begins or ends on the DNA, so no DNA is shown, and the CDR3 is as TCRdb lists it. The CDR3 protein is CASNEYWGHNYEQYI. The chain carries TRBV6-1 and TRBJ2-7; TRBD1, the table's D call, lacks a check against the DNA. CDR1 and CDR2 (germline): MNHNS, SASEGT. The CDR3 spans 15 amino acids, including both terminal residues.

The V and J genes are TRBV20-1 and TRBJ1-4; D uncertain. This CDR3 region has 13 residues. In germline, CDR1 is DFQATT, CDR2 SNEGSKA (reference sequence). V was cut by 4 bases and J by 7 bases, with 13 bases left in between. The CDR3 sequence: CSAMAVRAEKLFF. CDR3 bases: TGCAGTGCTATGGCAGTAAGGGCTGAAAAACTGTTTTTT.

Note on this clonotype: It may be a read error: a sequence one base away is much more abundant. This chain connects TRBV30 to TRBJ2-6, with D possibly matching TRBD2 (5 bases). The CDR3 is made up of 15 amino acids. Germline lookup yields CDR1 GTSNPN and CDR2 SVGIG (reference sequence). DNA of the CDR3: TGTGCCTGGGGGCTAGCCCCCTCTGGGGTCAACGTCCTGACTTTC. Its translation is CAWGLAPSGVNVLTF.

The rearrangement joins TRBV29-1 to TRBJ2-4, with no clear D. The germline gives CDR1 SQVTM, CDR2 ANQGSEA. V shed 6 bases and J shed 5 bases, with 17 bases lying between them. The CDR3 length is 14 residues. The CDR3, as DNA: TGCAGCGTAGCGAGCCTCCTCTGGGAAAACATTCAGTACTTC. This sequence encodes CSVASLLWENIQYF. Full variable domain (missing parts from reference TRBV29-1 and TRBJ2-4): SAVISQKPSRDICQRGTSLTIQCQVDSQVTMMFWYRQQPGQSLTLIATANQGSEATYESGFVIDKFPISRPNLTFSTLTVSNMSPEDSSIYLCSVASLLWENIQYFGAGTRLSVL.